This TCR beta chain was recovered during a study of technical replicates of blood from a handful of donors. Libraries were prepared by immunoSEQ multiplex PCR; TCRdb keeps only in-frame clonotypes and omits some of them. The table has 100,000 or so clones, 90% to 97% seen once; the top ten hold more than 0.35%. Germline V gives CDR1 SGHTA, CDR2 FQGNSA. CDR3 length: 15 amino acids. The V segment lost 1 base and the J segment 2 bases; nucleotides outside the gene matches: 3. The chain combines TRBV7-2 with TRBJ2-7; TRBD1 aligns across 9 bases. Sequencing used T cells isolated from PBMCs. The clonotype originates from a human donor in good health. CDR3 residues: CASSLVGQGTYEQYF. Here the CDR3 DNA reads TGTGCCAGCAGCTTAGTAGGACAGGGGACCTACGAGCAGTACTTC. Combining the CDR3 with reference TRBV7-2 and TRBJ2-7 gives the whole variable domain GAGVSQSPSNKVTEKGKDVELRCDPISGHTALYWYRQSLGQGLEFLIYFQGNSAPDKSGLPSDRFSAERTGGSVSTLTIQRTQQEDSAVYLCASSLVGQGTYEQYFGPGTRLTVT.